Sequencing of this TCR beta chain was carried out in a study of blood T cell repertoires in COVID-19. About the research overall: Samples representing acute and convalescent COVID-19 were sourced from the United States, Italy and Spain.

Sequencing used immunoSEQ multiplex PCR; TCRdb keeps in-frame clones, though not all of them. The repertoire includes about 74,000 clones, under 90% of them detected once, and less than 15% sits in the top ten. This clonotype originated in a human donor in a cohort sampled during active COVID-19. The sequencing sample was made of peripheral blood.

This chain's CDR3 is CASTLTGRLNTEAFF. CDR3 in DNA: TGTGCCAGCACCCTGACAGGCCGCCTGAACACTGAAGCTTTCTTT. The chain recombines TRBV28 with TRBJ1-1; D may be TRBD1 (6 bases). This CDR3 region has 15 residues. Trimming pared 7 bases from V and 0 bases from J, leaving 15 bases between. From germline, CDR1 is MDHEN and CDR2 SYDVKM.